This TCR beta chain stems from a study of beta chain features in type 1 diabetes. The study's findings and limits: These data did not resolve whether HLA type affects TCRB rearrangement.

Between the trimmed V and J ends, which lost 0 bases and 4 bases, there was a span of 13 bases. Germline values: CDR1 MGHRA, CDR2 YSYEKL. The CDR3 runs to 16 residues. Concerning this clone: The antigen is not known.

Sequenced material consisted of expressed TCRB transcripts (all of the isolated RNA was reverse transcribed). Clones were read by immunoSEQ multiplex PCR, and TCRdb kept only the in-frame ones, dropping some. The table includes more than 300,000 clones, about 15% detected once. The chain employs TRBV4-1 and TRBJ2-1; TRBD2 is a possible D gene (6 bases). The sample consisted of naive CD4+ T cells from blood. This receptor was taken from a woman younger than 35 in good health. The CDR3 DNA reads TGCGCCAGCAGCCAAGAGCGGGGAACGACGTACAATGAGCAGTTCTTC. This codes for CASSQERGTTYNEQFF.